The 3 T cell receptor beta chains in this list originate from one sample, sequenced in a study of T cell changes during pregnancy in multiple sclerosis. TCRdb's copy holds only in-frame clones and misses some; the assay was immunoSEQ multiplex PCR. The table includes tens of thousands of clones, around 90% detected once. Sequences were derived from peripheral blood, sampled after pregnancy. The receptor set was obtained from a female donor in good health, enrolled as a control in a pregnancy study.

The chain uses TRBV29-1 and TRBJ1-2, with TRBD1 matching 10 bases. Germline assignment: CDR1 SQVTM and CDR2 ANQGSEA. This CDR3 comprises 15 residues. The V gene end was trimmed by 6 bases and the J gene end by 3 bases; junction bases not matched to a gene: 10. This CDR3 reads CSVPLTTGGDYGYTF. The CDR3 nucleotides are TGCAGCGTGCCCTTAACGACAGGGGGCGACTATGGCTACACCTTC.

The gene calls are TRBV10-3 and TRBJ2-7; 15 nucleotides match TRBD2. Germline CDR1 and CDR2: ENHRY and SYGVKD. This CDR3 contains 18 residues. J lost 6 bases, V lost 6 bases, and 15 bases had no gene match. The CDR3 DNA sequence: TGTGCCATCAGGATCGAGAGGACTAGCGGGAGGGCTGGGGGCGAGCAGTACTTC. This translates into CAIRIERTSGRAGGEQYF.

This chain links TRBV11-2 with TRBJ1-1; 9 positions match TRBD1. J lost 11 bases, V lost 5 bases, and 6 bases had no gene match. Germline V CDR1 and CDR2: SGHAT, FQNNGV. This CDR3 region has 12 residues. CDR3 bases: TGTGCCAGCAGCGACACAGGGGGCCGCGCTTTCTTT. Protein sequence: CASSDTGGRAFF.